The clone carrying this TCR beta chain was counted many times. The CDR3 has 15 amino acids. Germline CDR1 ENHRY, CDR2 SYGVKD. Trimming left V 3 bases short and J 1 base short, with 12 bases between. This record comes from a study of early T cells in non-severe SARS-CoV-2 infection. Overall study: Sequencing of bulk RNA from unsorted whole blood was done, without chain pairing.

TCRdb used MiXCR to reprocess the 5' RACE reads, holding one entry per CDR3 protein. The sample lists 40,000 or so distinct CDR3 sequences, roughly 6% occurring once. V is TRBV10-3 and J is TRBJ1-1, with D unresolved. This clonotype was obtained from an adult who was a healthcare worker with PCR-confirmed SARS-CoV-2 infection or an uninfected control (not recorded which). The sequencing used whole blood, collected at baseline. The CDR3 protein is CAISDIVSRNTEAFF. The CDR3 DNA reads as TGTGCCATCAGTGACATTGTCAGTAGGAACACTGAAGCTTTCTTT.